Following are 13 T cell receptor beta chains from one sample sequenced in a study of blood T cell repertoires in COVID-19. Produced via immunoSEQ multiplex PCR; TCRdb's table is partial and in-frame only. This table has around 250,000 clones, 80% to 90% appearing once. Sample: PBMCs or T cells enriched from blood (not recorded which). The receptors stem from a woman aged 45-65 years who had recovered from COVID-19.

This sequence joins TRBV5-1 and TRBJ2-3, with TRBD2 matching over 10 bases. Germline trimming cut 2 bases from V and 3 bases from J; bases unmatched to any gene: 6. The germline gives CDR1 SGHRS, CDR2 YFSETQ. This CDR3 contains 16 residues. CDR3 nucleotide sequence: TGCGCCAGCAGCTTTCGGGCTAGCGGGAGAACAGATACGCAGTATTTT. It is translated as CASSFRASGRTDTQYF.

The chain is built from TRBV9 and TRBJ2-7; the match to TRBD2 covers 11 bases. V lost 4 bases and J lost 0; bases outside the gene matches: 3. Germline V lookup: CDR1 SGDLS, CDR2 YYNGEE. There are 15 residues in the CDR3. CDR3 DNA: TGTGCCAGCAGCCCTAGCGGGAGGAGCTCCTACGAGCAGTACTTC. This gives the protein CASSPSGRSSYEQYF.

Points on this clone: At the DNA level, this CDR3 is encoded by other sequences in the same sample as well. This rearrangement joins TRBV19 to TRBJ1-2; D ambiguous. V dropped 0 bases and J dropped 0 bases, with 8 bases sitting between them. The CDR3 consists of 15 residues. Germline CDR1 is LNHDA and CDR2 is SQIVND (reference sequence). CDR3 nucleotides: TGTGCCAGTAGTATAGATCAAGCGGCTAACTATGGCTACACCTTC. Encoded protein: CASSIDQAANYGYTF.

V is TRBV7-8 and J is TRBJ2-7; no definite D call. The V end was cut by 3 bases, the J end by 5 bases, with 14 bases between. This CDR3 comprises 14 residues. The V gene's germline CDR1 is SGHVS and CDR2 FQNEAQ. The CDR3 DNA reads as TGTGCCAGCAGCTTCGGCAGGTCCGTCCACGAGCAGTACTTC. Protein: CASSFGRSVHEQYF. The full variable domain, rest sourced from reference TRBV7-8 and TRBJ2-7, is GAGVSQSPRYKVAKRGQDVALRCDPISGHVSLFWYQQALGQGPEFLTYFQNEAQLDKSGLPSDRFFAERPEGSVSTLKIQRTQQEDSAVYLCASSFGRSVHEQYFGPGTRLTVT.

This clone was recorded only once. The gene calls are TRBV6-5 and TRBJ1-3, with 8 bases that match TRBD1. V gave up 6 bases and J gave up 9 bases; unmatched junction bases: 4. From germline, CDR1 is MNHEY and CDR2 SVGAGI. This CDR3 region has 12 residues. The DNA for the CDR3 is TGTGCCAGCAGGAACAGGGGGAGCACCATATATTTT. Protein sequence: CASRNRGSTIYF.

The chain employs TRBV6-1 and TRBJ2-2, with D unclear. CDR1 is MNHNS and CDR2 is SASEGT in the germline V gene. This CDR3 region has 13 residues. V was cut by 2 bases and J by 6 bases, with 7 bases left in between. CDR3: CASSEFLAGELFF. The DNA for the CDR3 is TGTGCCAGCAGTGAATTTCTAGCCGGGGAGCTGTTTTTT.

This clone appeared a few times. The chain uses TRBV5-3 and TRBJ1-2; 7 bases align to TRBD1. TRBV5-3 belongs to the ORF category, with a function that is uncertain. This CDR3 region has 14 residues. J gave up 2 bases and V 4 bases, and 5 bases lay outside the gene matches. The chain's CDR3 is CARSPGQKNYGYTF. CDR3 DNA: TGTGCCAGAAGCCCGGGACAGAAAAACTATGGCTACACCTTC.

The CDR3 DNA follows: TGTGCCAGCGGGCCAGGGAGGGACCTAAACTATGGCTACACCTTC. Its translation: CASGPGRDLNYGYTF. This rearrangement joins TRBV6-6 to TRBJ1-2, with TRBD1 as a possible D gene (5 bases). The CDR3 length is 15 residues. Germline V gene lookup returns CDR1 MNHNY and CDR2 SVGAGI (reference sequence). Deletions cut 8 bases from V and 2 bases from J, with 18 bases between.

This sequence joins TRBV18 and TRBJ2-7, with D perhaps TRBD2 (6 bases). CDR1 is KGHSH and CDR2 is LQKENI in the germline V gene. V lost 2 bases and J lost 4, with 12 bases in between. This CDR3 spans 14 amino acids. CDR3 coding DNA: TGTGCCAGCTCACCAAACCCTGGGGGGTACGAGCAGTACTTC. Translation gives CASSPNPGGYEQYF.

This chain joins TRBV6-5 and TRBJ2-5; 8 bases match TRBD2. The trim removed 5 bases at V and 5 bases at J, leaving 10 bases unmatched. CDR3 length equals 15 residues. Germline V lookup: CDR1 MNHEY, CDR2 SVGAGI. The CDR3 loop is CASSLSGTSGETQYF. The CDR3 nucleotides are TGTGCCAGCAGTCTTAGCGGGACTAGTGGGGAGACCCAGTACTTC.

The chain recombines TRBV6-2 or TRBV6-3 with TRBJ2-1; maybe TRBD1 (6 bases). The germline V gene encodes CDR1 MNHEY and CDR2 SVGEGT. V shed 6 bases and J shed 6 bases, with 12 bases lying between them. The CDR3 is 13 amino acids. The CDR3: CASSVMDSNEQFF. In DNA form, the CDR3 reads TGTGCCAGCAGCGTCATGGACAGCAATGAGCAGTTCTTC.

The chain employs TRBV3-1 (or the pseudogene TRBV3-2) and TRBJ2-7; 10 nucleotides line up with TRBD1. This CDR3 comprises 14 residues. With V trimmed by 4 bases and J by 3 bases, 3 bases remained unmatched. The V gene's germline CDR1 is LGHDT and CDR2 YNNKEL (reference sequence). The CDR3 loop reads CASSPRTGGYEQYF. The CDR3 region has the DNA TGTGCCAGCAGCCCAAGGACAGGGGGCTACGAGCAGTACTTC.

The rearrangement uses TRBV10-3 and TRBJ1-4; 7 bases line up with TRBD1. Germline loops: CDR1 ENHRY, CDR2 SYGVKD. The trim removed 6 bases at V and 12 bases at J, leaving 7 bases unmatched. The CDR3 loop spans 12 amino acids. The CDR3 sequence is CAISAEGAELFF. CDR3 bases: TGTGCCATCAGCGCAGAGGGGGCAGAACTGTTTTTT.